The rows below give T cell receptor beta chains drawn from one sample of a study of T cells in Graves' hyperthyroidism and ophthalmopathy. TCRdb re-called the multiplex PCR reads with MiXCR, one entry per CDR3 protein. The table has roughly 380,000 distinct CDR3 sequences, approximately 14% seen once. Sequenced input: blood. These receptors all stem from an older woman with Graves' hyperthyroidism. Both conserved end residues are part of each CDR3. The D gene is left open where the match is weak. Size is stated for part of the rows, as once, few or many counts, or as a class when the clone is expanded.

abundance	v_gene	j_gene	d_gene	CDR3aa	CDR3nt
many	TRBV7-9	TRBJ2-5	NA	CASSIRDVRGTQYF	TGTGCCAGCAGCATTAGGGACGTACGGGGGACCCAGTACTTC
many	TRBV27	TRBJ2-3	NA	CASSSSPTDTQYF	TGTGCCAGCAGTTCCTCCCCCACAGATACGCAGTATTTT
many	TRBV9	TRBJ2-1	TRBD2	CASSVVGTNSGNEQFF	TGTGCCAGCAGCGTAGTCGGGACTAACTCAGGCAATGAGCAGTTCTTC
few	TRBV6-2/TRBV6-3	TRBJ2-1	NA	CASTDGNEQFF	TGTGCCAGCACCGACGGGAATGAGCAGTTCTTC
few	TRBV19	TRBJ2-5	NA	CASSIRKSETQYF	TGTGCCAGTAGTATTCGGAAGTCAGAGACCCAGTACTTC
many	TRBV6-1	TRBJ2-7	TRBD2	CASSPGTSGYEQYF	TGTGCCAGCAGTCCCGGGACTAGCGGCTACGAGCAGTACTTC
many	TRBV7-3	TRBJ2-3	NA	CASRWTPTTDTQYF	TGTGCCAGCAGGTGGACTCCGACCACAGATACGCAGTATTTT
NA	TRBV12-5	TRBJ2-7	NA	CASGFGWSGCEQYF	TGTGCTAGTGGTTTCGGGTGGAGTGGCTGCGAGCAGTACTTC
few	TRBV3-1	TRBJ2-5	NA	CASSQTRGGNLYF	TGTGCCAGCAGCCAGACCAGGGGAGGGAACCTGTACTTC
few	TRBV7-9	TRBJ2-5	TRBD2	CASSLWGREGTETQYF	TGTGCCAGCAGCTTATGGGGCAGGGAGGGGACAGAGACCCAGTACTTC
many	TRBV5-8	TRBJ1-5	NA	CASSLDWDQPQHF	TGTGCCAGCAGCTTGGACTGGGATCAGCCCCAGCATTTT
many	TRBV12-3/TRBV12-4	TRBJ2-5	TRBD1	CASSPGQGRTQYF	TGTGCCAGCAGTCCGGGACAGGGAAGGACCCAGTACTTC
many	TRBV6-2/TRBV6-3	TRBJ1-2	NA	CASSPTGRRIYGYTF	TGTGCCAGCAGTCCCACAGGGCGGAGAATCTATGGCTACACCTTC
many	TRBV27	TRBJ1-2	NA	CASSLSFGGNYGYTF	TGTGCCAGCAGTTTATCGTTTGGGGGTAACTATGGCTACACCTTC
NA	TRBV4-1	TRBJ2-2	NA	CASSQVPGNTGELFF	TGCGCCAGCAGCCAAGTCCCAGGGAACACCGGGGAGCTGTTTTTT
many	TRBV12-3/TRBV12-4	TRBJ2-1	TRBD2	CASSDWTSGRNNEQFF	TGTGCCAGCAGTGATTGGACTAGCGGGAGGAACAATGAGCAGTTCTTC
many	TRBV7-9	TRBJ2-3	TRBD1	CASSLQGQSSTDTQYF	TGTGCCAGCAGCTTACAGGGACAGTCTAGCACAGATACGCAGTATTTT
NA	TRBV7-2	TRBJ2-1	TRBD2	CASSVQTSGNDEQFF	TGTGCCAGCAGCGTCCAGACTAGCGGGAACGATGAGCAGTTCTTC
NA	TRBV5-6	TRBJ2-2	TRBD1	CASSRDRGLYTGELFF	TGTGCCAGCAGCCGTGACAGGGGTTTATACACCGGGGAGCTGTTTTTT
many	TRBV18	TRBJ1-2	TRBD1	CASSPRQGDGYTF	TGTGCCAGCTCACCACGACAGGGAGATGGCTACACCTTC
many	TRBV10-3	TRBJ2-7	TRBD2	CAIRLAVSYEQYF	TGTGCCATCAGGCTAGCGGTCTCCTACGAGCAGTACTTC
few	TRBV20-1	TRBJ1-6	NA	CSARDTGTSPLHF	TGCAGTGCTAGAGATACAGGGACTTCACCCCTCCACTTT
many	TRBV10-3	TRBJ2-4	NA	CAISESLGHIQYF	TGTGCCATCAGTGAGTCGTTGGGGCACATTCAGTACTTC
many	TRBV3-1	TRBJ1-2	NA	CASRLGDGYTF	TGTGCCAGCAGGCTTGGGGATGGCTACACCTTC
many	TRBV30	TRBJ1-2	NA	CAWSIKDRGYTF	TGTGCCTGGAGTATCAAGGACCGTGGCTACACCTTC
many	TRBV11-1	TRBJ2-1	TRBD2	CASSRRLAGLDEQFF	TGTGCCAGCAGCCGGAGACTAGCGGGCCTAGATGAGCAGTTCTTC
NA	TRBV24-1	TRBJ2-7	NA	CATSDFYEQYF	TGTGCCACCAGTGATTTCTACGAGCAGTACTTC
many	TRBV4-1	TRBJ1-5	NA	CASSQVLSRRRANQPQHF	TGCGCCAGCAGCCAAGTTTTATCTCGGCGCAGAGCCAATCAGCCCCAGCATTTT
many	TRBV7-7	TRBJ2-1	NA	CASSSWGGHSYNEQFF	TGTGCTAGCAGCTCCTGGGGAGGACACTCCTACAATGAGCAGTTCTTC
many	TRBV7-3	TRBJ2-1	NA	CASSKDRSYNEQFF	TGTGCCAGCAGCAAGGACAGATCCTACAATGAGCAGTTCTTC
few	TRBV20-1	TRBJ2-1	TRBD2	CSALTSGTHNEQFF	TGCAGTGCTCTGACTAGCGGGACCCACAATGAGCAGTTCTTC
NA	TRBV7-2	TRBJ2-3	NA	CASSLAAPPRYTQYF	TGTGCCAGCAGCCTAGCCGCCCCACCACGTTATACGCAGTATTTT